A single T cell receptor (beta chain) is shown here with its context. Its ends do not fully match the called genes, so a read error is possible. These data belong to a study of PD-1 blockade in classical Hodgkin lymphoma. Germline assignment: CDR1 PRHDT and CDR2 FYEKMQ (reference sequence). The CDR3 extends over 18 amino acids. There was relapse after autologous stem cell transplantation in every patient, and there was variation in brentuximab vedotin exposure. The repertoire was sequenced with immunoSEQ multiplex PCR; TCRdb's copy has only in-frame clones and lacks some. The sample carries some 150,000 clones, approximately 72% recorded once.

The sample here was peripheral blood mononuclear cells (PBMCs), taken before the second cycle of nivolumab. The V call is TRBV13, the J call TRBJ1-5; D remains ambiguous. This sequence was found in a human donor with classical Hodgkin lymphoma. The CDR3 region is CASSLASLQFKGNQPQHF. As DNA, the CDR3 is TGTGCCAGCAGTTTAGCCAGCCTGCAATTTAAAGGCAATCAGCCCCAGCATTTT.